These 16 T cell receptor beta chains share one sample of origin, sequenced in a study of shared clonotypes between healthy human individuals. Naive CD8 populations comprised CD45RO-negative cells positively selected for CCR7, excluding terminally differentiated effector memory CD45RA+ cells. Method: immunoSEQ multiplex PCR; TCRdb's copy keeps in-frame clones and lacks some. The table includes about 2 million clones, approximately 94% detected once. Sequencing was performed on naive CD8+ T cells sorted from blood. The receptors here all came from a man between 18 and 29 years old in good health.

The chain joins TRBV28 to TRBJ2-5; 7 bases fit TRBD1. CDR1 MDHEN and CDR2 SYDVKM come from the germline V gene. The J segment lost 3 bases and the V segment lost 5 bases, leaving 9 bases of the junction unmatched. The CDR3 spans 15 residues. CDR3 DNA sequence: TGTGCCAGCAGTCCGGGGACAGTAGATGAAGAGACCCAGTACTTC. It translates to CASSPGTVDEETQYF.

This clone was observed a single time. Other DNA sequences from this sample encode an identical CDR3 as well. CDR3 residues: CASSVAGTGLYEQYF. CDR3 nucleotides: TGTGCCAGCAGCGTAGCCGGGACAGGGTTGTACGAGCAGTACTTC. The V and J genes are TRBV9 and TRBJ2-7; 9 bases line up with TRBD1. Trimming at V came to 0 bases and at J to 4 bases, leaving 5 bases not matched to a gene. This CDR3 has 15 amino acids. CDR1 is SGDLS, CDR2 YYNGEE, per germline. The whole variable domain, filled in from reference TRBV9 and TRBJ2-7, reads DSGVTQTPKHLITATGQRVTLRCSPRSGDLSVYWYQQSLDQGLQFLIQYYNGEERAKGNILERFSAQQFPDLHSELNLSSLELGDSALYFCASSVAGTGLYEQYFGPGTRLTVT.

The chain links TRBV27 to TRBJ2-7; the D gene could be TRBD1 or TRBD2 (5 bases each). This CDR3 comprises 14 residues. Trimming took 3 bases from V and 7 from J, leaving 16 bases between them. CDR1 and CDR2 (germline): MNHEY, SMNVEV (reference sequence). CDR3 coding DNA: TGTGCCAGCAGTTTGGGTTTGCGAGGGGAGGAGCAGTACTTC. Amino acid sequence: CASSLGLRGEEQYF.

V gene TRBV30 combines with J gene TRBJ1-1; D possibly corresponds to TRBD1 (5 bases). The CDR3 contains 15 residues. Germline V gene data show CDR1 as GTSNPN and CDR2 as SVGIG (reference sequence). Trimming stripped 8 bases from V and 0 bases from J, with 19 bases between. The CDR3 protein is CASSLVGGVNTEAFF. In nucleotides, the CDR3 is TGTGCCAGCAGCTTAGTGGGAGGGGTGAACACTGAAGCTTTCTTT.

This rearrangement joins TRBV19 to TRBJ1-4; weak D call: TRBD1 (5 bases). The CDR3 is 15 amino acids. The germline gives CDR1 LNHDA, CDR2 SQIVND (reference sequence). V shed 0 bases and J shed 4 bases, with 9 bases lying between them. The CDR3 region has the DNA TGTGCCAGTAGTATAGATCTAGGGGTTAATGAAAAACTGTTTTTT. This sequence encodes CASSIDLGVNEKLFF. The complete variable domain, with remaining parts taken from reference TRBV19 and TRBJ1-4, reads DGGITQSPKYLFRKEGQNVTLSCEQNLNHDAMYWYRQDPGQGLRLIYYSQIVNDFQKGDIAEGYSVSREKKESFPLTVTSAQKNPTAFYLCASSIDLGVNEKLFFGSGTQLSVL.

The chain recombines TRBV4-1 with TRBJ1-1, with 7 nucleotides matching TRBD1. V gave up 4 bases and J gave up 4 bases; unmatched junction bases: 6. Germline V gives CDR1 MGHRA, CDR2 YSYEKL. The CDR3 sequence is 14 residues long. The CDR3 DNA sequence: TGCGCCAGCAGCCCCGGACAGGACTTCACTGAAGCTTTCTTT. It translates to CASSPGQDFTEAFF.

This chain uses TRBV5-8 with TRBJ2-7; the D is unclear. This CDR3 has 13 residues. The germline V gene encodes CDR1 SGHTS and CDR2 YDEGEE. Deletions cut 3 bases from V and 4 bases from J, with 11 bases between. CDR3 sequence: CASSSPAPYEQYF. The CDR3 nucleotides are TGTGCCAGCAGCTCCCCCGCCCCTTACGAGCAGTACTTC.

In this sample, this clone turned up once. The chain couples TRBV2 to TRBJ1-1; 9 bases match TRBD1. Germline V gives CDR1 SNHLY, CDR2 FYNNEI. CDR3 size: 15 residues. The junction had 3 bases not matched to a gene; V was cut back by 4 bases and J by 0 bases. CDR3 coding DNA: TGTGCCAGCAGTGTGGGACAGGGCGTGAACACTGAAGCTTTCTTT. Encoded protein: CASSVGQGVNTEAFF.

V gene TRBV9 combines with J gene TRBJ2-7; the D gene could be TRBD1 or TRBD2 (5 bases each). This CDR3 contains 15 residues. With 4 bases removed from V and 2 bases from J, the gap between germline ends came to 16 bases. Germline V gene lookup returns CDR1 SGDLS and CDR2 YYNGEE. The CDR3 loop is CASSSSPGPTYEQYF. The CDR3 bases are TGTGCCAGCAGCTCCAGCCCGGGGCCCACCTACGAGCAGTACTTC.

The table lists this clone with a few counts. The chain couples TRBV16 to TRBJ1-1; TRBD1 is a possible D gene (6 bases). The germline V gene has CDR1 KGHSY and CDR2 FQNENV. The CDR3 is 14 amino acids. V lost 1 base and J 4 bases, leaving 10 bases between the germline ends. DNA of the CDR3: TGTGCCAGCAGCCAATGGCAGGGGATCACTGAAGCTTTCTTT. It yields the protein CASSQWQGITEAFF.

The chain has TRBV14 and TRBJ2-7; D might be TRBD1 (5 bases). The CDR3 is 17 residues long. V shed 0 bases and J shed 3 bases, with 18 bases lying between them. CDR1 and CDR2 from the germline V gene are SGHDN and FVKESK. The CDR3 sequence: CASSQDTLRATLYEQYF. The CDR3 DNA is TGTGCCAGCAGCCAAGATACACTCAGGGCTACCCTCTACGAGCAGTACTTC.

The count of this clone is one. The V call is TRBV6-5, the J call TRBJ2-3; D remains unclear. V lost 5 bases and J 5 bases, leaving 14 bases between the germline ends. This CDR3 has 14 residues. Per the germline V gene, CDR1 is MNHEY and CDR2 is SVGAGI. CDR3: CASSPLGLGDTQYF. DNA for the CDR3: TGTGCCAGCAGTCCCTTGGGGTTGGGAGATACGCAGTATTTT.

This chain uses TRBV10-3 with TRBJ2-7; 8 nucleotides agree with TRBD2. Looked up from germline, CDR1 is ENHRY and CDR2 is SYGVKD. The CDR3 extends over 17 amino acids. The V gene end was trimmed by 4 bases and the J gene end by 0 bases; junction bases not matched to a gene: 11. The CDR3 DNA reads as TGTGCCATCAGTGCACTGGAAGCGGGAGAGAGCTCCTACGAGCAGTACTTC. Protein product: CAISALEAGESSYEQYF.

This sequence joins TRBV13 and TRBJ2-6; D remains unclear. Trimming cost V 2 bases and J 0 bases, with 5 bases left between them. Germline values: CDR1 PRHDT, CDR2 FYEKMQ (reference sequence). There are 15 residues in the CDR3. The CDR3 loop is CASSLLISGANVLTF. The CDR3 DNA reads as TGTGCCAGCAGCTTACTCATCTCTGGGGCCAACGTCCTGACTTTC.

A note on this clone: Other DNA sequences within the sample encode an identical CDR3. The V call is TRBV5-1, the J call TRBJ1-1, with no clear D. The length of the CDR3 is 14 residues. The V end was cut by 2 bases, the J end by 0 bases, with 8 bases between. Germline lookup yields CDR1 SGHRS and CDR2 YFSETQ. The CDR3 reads CASSFRALNTEAFF. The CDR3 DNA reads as TGCGCCAGCAGCTTTAGAGCTTTGAACACTGAAGCTTTCTTT.

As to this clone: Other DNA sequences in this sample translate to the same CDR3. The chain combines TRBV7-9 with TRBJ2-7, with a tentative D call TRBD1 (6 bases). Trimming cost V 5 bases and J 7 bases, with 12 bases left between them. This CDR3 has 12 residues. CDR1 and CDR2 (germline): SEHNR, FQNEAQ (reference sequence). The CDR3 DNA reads TGTGCCAGCAGCCCGGGGACAACTGAGCAGTACTTC. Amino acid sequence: CASSPGTTEQYF.